This T cell receptor beta chain came from a study of radiotherapy plus CTLA-4 blockade in lung cancer. Libraries were prepared by immunoSEQ multiplex PCR; TCRdb keeps only in-frame clonotypes and omits some of them. The table shows about 62,000 clones, with approximately 79% occurring only once. Germline V gene lookup returns CDR1 SGHTA and CDR2 FQGNSA. The CDR3 is 14 residues long. The V gene lost 4 bases and the J gene lost 3 bases, with 13 bases spanning the gap. In this sample, this clone turned up a few times. The source material was peripheral blood, sampled from a patient treated with radiotherapy plus ipilimumab. The sequence was obtained from a human donor with non-small cell lung cancer who had a complete response to radiotherapy plus ipilimumab. This sequence joins TRBV7-2 and TRBJ2-7; D uncertain. As DNA, the CDR3 is TGTGCCAGCAGCTCACCACGAGACAACTACGAGCAGTACTTC. Its protein is CASSSPRDNYEQYF.